Listed here are 27 T cell receptor beta chains from one sample, sequenced in a study of CD8 T cells in Susac syndrome. Reverse transcription of roughly 0.5 to 1 ug RNA was carried out with random hexamers. TCRdb reprocessed the immunoSEQ multiplex PCR reads with MiXCR, giving one entry per CDR3 protein. Of some 200,000 distinct CDR3 sequences listed, 80% to 95% are singletons. The sequenced material came from CD8+ T cells from PBMCs. These receptors were obtained from a human donor with multiple sclerosis.

The V gene is TRBV7-6, the J gene TRBJ2-7; D might be TRBD2 (6 bases). The CDR3 loop spans 15 amino acids. The germline CDR1 and CDR2 sequences are SGHVS and FNYEAQ. V lost 5 bases, J lost 0 bases, and 14 bases lay in between. CDR3 region: CASSPGTLYSYEQYF. CDR3 coding DNA: TGTGCCAGCAGCCCCGGGACTCTCTACTCCTACGAGCAGTACTTC.

The CDR3 here is CASSYSAEGDRYNAGSYEQYF. The DNA for the CDR3 is TGTGCCAGCAGTTACTCGGCCGAAGGGGACCGGTACAATGCAGGCTCCTACGAGCAGTACTTC. The genes are TRBV6-5 and TRBJ2-7; TRBD1 or TRBD2 may be the D gene (5 bases each). The V end lost 0 bases, the J end lost 0 bases, and 27 bases lay between the germline ends. This CDR3 is 21 amino acids long. Germline V gene lookup returns CDR1 MNHEY and CDR2 SVGAGI.

This sequence joins TRBV2 and TRBJ2-7, with 8 bases fitting TRBD1. Trimming at V came to 1 base and at J to 1 base, leaving 3 bases not matched to a gene. Germline V gene lookup returns CDR1 SNHLY and CDR2 FYNNEI. This CDR3 is 15 amino acids long. This CDR3 reads CASSEETGDSYEQYF. In nucleotides, the CDR3 is TGTGCCAGCAGTGAAGAGACAGGGGATTCCTACGAGCAGTACTTC.

This chain uses TRBV30 with TRBJ1-2; tentative D call: TRBD1 (5 bases). V gave up 2 bases and J gave up 4 bases, with 20 bases separating them. The CDR3 is 16 amino acids. Per germline, CDR1 GTSNPN and CDR2 SVGIG (reference sequence). CDR3 nucleotide sequence: TGTGCCTGGAGTACGCAATCTGCCAGGGTTTTCTATGGCTACACCTTC. It yields the protein CAWSTQSARVFYGYTF.

The chain joins TRBV27 to TRBJ2-7, with 7 bases identical to TRBD2. Trimming cost V 7 bases and J 1 base; bases outside gene matches: 7. CDR1 and CDR2 (germline): MNHEY, SMNVEV (reference sequence). The CDR3 is made up of 14 amino acids. The CDR3: CASNPSGNSYEQYF. As DNA, the CDR3 is TGTGCCAGCAACCCTAGCGGAAATTCCTACGAGCAGTACTTC.

This chain links TRBV14 with TRBJ2-7; D may be TRBD1 (6 bases). CDR1 and CDR2 (germline): SGHDN, FVKESK. The V end was cut by 5 bases, the J end by 4 bases, with 18 bases between. This CDR3 has 15 residues. CDR3 in DNA: TGTGCCAGCAGCGAACGCCGGGACATTCCTTACGAGCAGTACTTC. It specifies CASSERRDIPYEQYF. Full variable domain (outside the CDR3, taken from reference TRBV14 and TRBJ2-7): EAGVTQFPSHSVIEKGQTVTLRCDPISGHDNLYWYRRVMGKEIKFLLHFVKESKQDESGMPNNRFLAERTGGTYSTLKVQPAELEDSGVYFCASSERRDIPYEQYFGPGTRLTVT.

The chain joins TRBV6-1 to TRBJ2-2, with D perhaps TRBD2 (5 bases). Germline V lookup: CDR1 MNHNS, CDR2 SASEGT. CDR3 length equals 13 residues. The V end was cut by 5 bases, the J end by 6 bases, with 10 bases between. CDR3 region: CASSLGVPGELFF. CDR3 DNA: TGTGCCAGCAGTCTCGGGGTCCCCGGGGAGCTGTTTTTT.

CDR3 in amino acids: CASSITSGRDSYNEQFF. CDR3 DNA: TGTGCCAGTAGTATAACTAGCGGGAGAGACTCCTACAATGAGCAGTTCTTC. The chain uses TRBV19 and TRBJ2-1, with 11 bases lining up with TRBD2. The CDR3 consists of 17 residues. Trimming at V came to 2 bases and at J to 0 bases, leaving 3 bases not matched to a gene. Germline V gene lookup returns CDR1 LNHDA and CDR2 SQIVND (reference sequence).

J is TRBJ2-2 and V is TRBV18; a possible D gene is TRBD1 (5 bases). The length of the CDR3 is 17 residues. The germline gives CDR1 KGHSH, CDR2 LQKENI. Trimming cost V 0 bases and J 4 bases, with 15 bases left between them. Here the CDR3 DNA reads TGTGCCAGCTCACCACCGCCGTGGCAGGGCCTCACCGGGGAGCTGTTTTTT. Protein sequence: CASSPPPWQGLTGELFF.

This clonotype was seen just once. J is TRBJ1-1 and V is TRBV30; perhaps TRBD1 as D (5 bases). The germline V gene encodes CDR1 GTSNPN and CDR2 SVGIG (reference sequence). V lost 3 bases, J lost 7 bases, and 18 bases lay in between. The CDR3 is 14 amino acids. CDR3 nucleotide sequence: TGTGCCTGGAGGACAATTGGGGCAGCGGGTGAAGCTTTCTTT. It is translated as CAWRTIGAAGEAFF. The variable domain in full, with the rest retrieved from reference TRBV30 and TRBJ1-1, is SQTIHQWPATLVQPVGSPLSLECTVEGTSNPNLYWYRQAAGRGLQLLFYSVGIGQISSEVPQNLSASRPQDRQFILSSKKLLLSDSGFYLCAWRTIGAAGEAFFGQGTRLTVV.

This clonotype was detected once. The chain has TRBV12-3 or TRBV12-4 and TRBJ2-1; D is perhaps TRBD1 (6 bases). The CDR3 loop spans 15 amino acids. The V end was cut by 1 base, the J end by 4 bases, with 11 bases between. The DNA for the CDR3 is TGTGCCAGCAGTTTAGTCCAGGGGCTTTACAATGAGCAGTTCTTC. This encodes CASSLVQGLYNEQFF.

The chain couples TRBV28 to TRBJ2-7; 8 positions agree with TRBD1. The CDR3 contains 17 residues. The germline V gene encodes CDR1 MDHEN and CDR2 SYDVKM. V lost 5 bases and J lost 5; bases outside the gene matches: 17. Here the CDR3 DNA reads TGTGCCAGCAGTGGTCCCGTGACTACAGGGGGTTTCAACGAGCAGTACTTC. Its protein product is CASSGPVTTGGFNEQYF.

The rearrangement joins TRBV15 to TRBJ2-7; D unresolved. The germline V and J ends were trimmed by 0 bases and 0 bases, with 9 bases remaining between them. Germline CDR1 LNHNV, CDR2 YYDKDF (reference sequence). The CDR3 is made up of 15 amino acids. In DNA form, the CDR3 reads TGTGCCACCAGCAGAGATGGGATTAGCTCCTACGAGCAGTACTTC. This codes for CATSRDGISSYEQYF.

The V and J genes are TRBV11-1 and TRBJ2-1; 14 nucleotides align to TRBD2. CDR1 is SGHAT and CDR2 is FQDESV in the germline V gene (reference sequence). The V segment lost 5 bases and the J segment 6 bases; nucleotides outside the gene matches: 18. The CDR3 covers 20 residues. The CDR3, as DNA: TGTGCCAGCAGCATAGGGGGACTAGCGGGAGCGGCGGTAGGGATCAATGAGCAGTTCTTC. Translation: CASSIGGLAGAAVGINEQFF.

This rearrangement joins TRBV9 to TRBJ2-1; 9 bases agree with TRBD2. J gave up 9 bases and V 0 bases, and 10 bases lay outside the gene matches. The germline V gene encodes CDR1 SGDLS and CDR2 YYNGEE. The CDR3 is made up of 16 amino acids. Written as DNA, the CDR3 is TGTGCCAGCAGCGTAGGCGGTGCGGGGGGGCCGCGTGAGCAGTTCTTC. It codes for CASSVGGAGGPREQFF.

The V gene is TRBV1, the J gene TRBJ2-3; TRBD2 reflects the table's D call only, with no check against the DNA. TRBV1 is noted as a pseudogene. The CDR3 has 17 residues. This CDR3 reads CTSIRRGSPTSPDTQYF. CDR3 nucleotide sequence: TGCACCAGCATTCGGAGAGGTAGCCCCACCTCCCCAGATACGCAGTATTTT.

This rearrangement joins TRBV4-1 to TRBJ2-3, with 16 bases identical to TRBD2. This CDR3 is built from 19 residues. V dropped 2 bases and J dropped 3; count of bases not matched to a gene: 8. CDR1 and CDR2 from the germline V gene are MGHRA and YSYEKL. CDR3 residues: CASSQIPGLAGGQTDTQYF. The CDR3 coding sequence is TGCGCCAGCAGCCAAATACCGGGACTAGCGGGAGGGCAGACAGATACGCAGTATTTT.

V and J are TRBV6-9 and TRBJ2-1, with 9 positions matching TRBD2. The CDR3 has 15 residues. With 7 bases clipped from V and 7 bases from J, the junction kept 11 bases outside the gene matches. Germline V gives CDR1 MNHGY, CDR2 SVAAGI. DNA of the CDR3: TGTGCCAGCAATAAGGGACTAGCAGTCGAGAATGAGCAGTTCTTC. Translating gives CASNKGLAVENEQFF.

V usage is TRBV30 and J usage is TRBJ2-1, with TRBD1 matching 7 bases. Germline CDR1 GTSNPN, CDR2 SVGIG (reference sequence). The CDR3 totals 11 residues. V was clipped by 5 bases and J by 8 bases; unmatched bases: 3. The CDR3 DNA reads TGTGCCTGGCAACAGGGGTATGAGCAGTTCTTC. Its protein is CAWQQGYEQFF.

The rearrangement joins TRBV6-1 to TRBJ2-2, with 12 bases that match TRBD2. The trim removed 1 base at V and 3 bases at J, leaving 3 bases unmatched. The CDR3 consists of 17 residues. The germline CDR1 and CDR2 sequences are MNHNS and SASEGT. The CDR3 DNA reads TGTGCCAGCAGTGAAGGACTAGCGGGGGAATACACCGGGGAGCTGTTTTTT. This gives the protein CASSEGLAGEYTGELFF.

The V call is TRBV12-3 or TRBV12-4, the J call TRBJ2-1; 16 bases align to TRBD2. CDR3 length: 20 amino acids. V trimming: 6 bases; J trimming: 0 bases; junction bases outside the gene matches: 11. The CDR3 DNA reads TGTGCCAGCAGAACGGGACTAGCGGGAGGGATTAAAAGCTCCTACAATGAGCAGTTCTTC. Translation: CASRTGLAGGIKSSYNEQFF.

This clonotype appeared a single time. The CDR3 is CASSGRGSATYEQYF. In DNA form, the CDR3 reads TGTGCCAGCAGTGGAAGGGGGTCCGCCACCTACGAGCAGTACTTC. The chain uses TRBV6-1 and TRBJ2-7; D perhaps matches TRBD1 (6 bases). The CDR3 spans 15 residues. Germline V lookup: CDR1 MNHNS, CDR2 SASEGT. V was trimmed by 4 bases and J by 2 bases, leaving 15 bases between them.

J is TRBJ1-1 and V is TRBV5-4; a possible D gene is TRBD1 (5 bases). The germline gives CDR1 SGHNT, CDR2 YYREEE (reference sequence). The V end lost 6 bases, the J end lost 1 base, and 16 bases lay between the germline ends. The CDR3 sequence is 15 residues long. The CDR3 protein is CASTRGDLGNTEAFF. For the CDR3, the DNA is TGTGCCAGCACCCGGGGGGACCTGGGGAACACTGAAGCTTTCTTT. Complete variable domain (other parts from reference TRBV5-4 and TRBJ1-1): ETGVTQSPTHLIKTRGQQVTLRCSSQSGHNTVSWYQQALGQGPQFIFQYYREEENGRGNFPPRFSGLQFPNYSSELNVNALELDDSALYLCASTRGDLGNTEAFFGQGTRLTVV.

The CDR3 coding sequence is TGTGCCAGCAGCCAAGCAGGACATGACATTCTTTGGGGGTACGAGCAGTACTTC. Residues: CASSQAGHDILWGYEQYF. V gene TRBV3-1 combines with J gene TRBJ2-7; either TRBD1 or TRBD2 may supply D (5 bases each). CDR1 LGHDT and CDR2 YNNKEL come from the germline V gene (reference sequence). The ends were cut back, 1 base at V and 4 bases at J, with 23 bases in the middle. The CDR3 consists of 18 residues.

This chain connects TRBV7-2 to TRBJ2-3; TRBD2 matches 11 bases. In germline, CDR1 is SGHTA, CDR2 FQGNSA. Trimming at V came to 3 bases and at J to 6 bases, leaving 5 bases not matched to a gene. CDR3 length: 15 amino acids. CDR3 nucleotides: TGTGCCAGCAGCTTGTCTTGGACTAGCGGGGATACGCAGTATTTT. The encoded protein is CASSLSWTSGDTQYF.

The table lists this clonotype with a count of one. The chain couples TRBV4-3 to TRBJ2-1; D is perhaps TRBD2 (6 bases). V was pared by 3 bases and J by 0 bases, with 15 bases between. The CDR3 runs 17 residues. Germline V gives CDR1 LGHNA, CDR2 YSLEER. In DNA form, the CDR3 reads TGCGCCAGCAGCCAGGACGCACTAGCCGCCTCCTACAATGAGCAGTTCTTC. This codes for CASSQDALAASYNEQFF.

This clonotype occurred once. The chain recombines TRBV5-1 with TRBJ2-5; 7 bases match TRBD1. Germline trimming cut 4 bases from V and 1 base from J; bases unmatched to any gene: 10. CDR1 is SGHRS and CDR2 is YFSETQ in the germline V gene. The CDR3 has 16 residues. CDR3 DNA sequence: TGCGCCAGCAGCCAGGGGACAGCGAACTTCCAAGAGACCCAGTACTTC. Its protein product is CASSQGTANFQETQYF. The full variable domain, its missing parts supplied by reference TRBV5-1 and TRBJ2-5, is KAGVTQTPRYLIKTRGQQVTLSCSPISGHRSVSWYQQTPGQGLQFLFEYFSETQRNKGNFPGRFSGRQFSNSRSEMNVSTLELGDSALYLCASSQGTANFQETQYFGPGTRLLVL.